This TCR beta chain comes out of a study of blood T cell repertoires in COVID-19. Per the germline V gene, CDR1 is MNHEY and CDR2 is SVGEGT. V was cut by 6 bases and J by 6 bases, with 20 bases left in between. The CDR3 is 15 residues long. Sequenced by immunoSEQ multiplex PCR; TCRdb stores in-frame clones only, minus some. Of some 260,000 clones listed, around 88% are singletons. This chain connects TRBV6-2 or TRBV6-3 to TRBJ1-1; D ambiguous. This TCR came from a young woman with COVID-19, enrolled during active disease. The sample taken for sequencing was peripheral blood. The chain's CDR3 is CASSVRRGIPSEAFF. The DNA for the CDR3 is TGTGCCAGCAGCGTTAGGCGGGGTATTCCTTCTGAAGCTTTCTTT.